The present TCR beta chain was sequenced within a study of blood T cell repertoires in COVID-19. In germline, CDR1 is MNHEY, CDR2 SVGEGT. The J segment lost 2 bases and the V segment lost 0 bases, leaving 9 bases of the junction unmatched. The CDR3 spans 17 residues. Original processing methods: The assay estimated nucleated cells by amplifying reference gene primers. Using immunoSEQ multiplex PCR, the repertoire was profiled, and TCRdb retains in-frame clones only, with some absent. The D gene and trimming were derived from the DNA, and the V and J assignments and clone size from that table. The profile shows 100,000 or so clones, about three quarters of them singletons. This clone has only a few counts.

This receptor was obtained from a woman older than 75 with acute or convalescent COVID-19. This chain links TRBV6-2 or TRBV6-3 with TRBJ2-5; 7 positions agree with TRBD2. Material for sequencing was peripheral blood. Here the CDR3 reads CASSYSMVGGGQETQYF. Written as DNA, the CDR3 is TGTGCCAGCAGTTACTCGATGGTTGGGGGGGGTCAAGAGACCCAGTACTTC.